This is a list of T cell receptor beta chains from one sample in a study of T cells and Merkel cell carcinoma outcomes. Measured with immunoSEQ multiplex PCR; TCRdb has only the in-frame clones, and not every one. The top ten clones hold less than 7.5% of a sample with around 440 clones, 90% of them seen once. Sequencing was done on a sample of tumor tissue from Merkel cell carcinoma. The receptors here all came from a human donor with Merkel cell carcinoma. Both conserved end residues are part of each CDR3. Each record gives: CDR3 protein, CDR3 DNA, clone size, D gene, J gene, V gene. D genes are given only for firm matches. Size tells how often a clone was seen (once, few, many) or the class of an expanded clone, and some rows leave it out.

CASSLGGIGYEQYF,TGTGCCAGCAGCTTAGGGGGCATAGGTTACGAGCAGTACTTC,.,.,TRBJ2-7,TRBV7-9
CASKTSEDSRGNTEAFF,TGTGCCAGCAAAACTTCAGAGGACAGCCGAGGGAACACTGAAGCTTTCTTT,once,.,TRBJ1-1,TRBV5-4
CASSLRQGGTGELFF,TGCGCCAGCAGCTTACGCCAGGGCGGCACCGGGGAGCTGTTTTTT,.,.,TRBJ2-2,TRBV5-1
CASRWTEKTGELFF,TGTGCCAGCAGATGGACAGAAAAGACCGGGGAGCTGTTTTTT,.,.,TRBJ2-2,TRBV27
CASSLGLASGELFF,TGTGCCAGCAGCTTGGGACTAGCGTCGGGGGAGCTGTTTTTT,once,TRBD2,TRBJ2-2,TRBV5-6
CASSLSGVDTGELFF,TGTGCCAGCTCACTTTCCGGGGTCGACACCGGGGAGCTGTTTTTT,.,.,TRBJ2-2,TRBV18
CASSQDGGGASYNSPLHF,TGCGCCAGCAGCCAAGATGGGGGGGGCGCCTCCTATAATTCACCCCTCCACTTT,.,.,TRBJ1-6,TRBV4-3
CASSEFRTGKYEQYF,TGTGCCAGCAGTGAATTTAGGACAGGGAAATACGAGCAGTACTTC,.,TRBD1,TRBJ2-7,TRBV25-1
CASSWTGGIGNEKLFF,TGTGCCAGCAGCTGGACAGGGGGGATTGGTAATGAAAAACTGTTTTTT,.,TRBD1,TRBJ1-4,TRBV5-6
CASSLVRTSGGYGANVLTF,TGTGCCAGCAGCTTAGTGCGGACTAGCGGGGGGTATGGGGCCAACGTCCTGACTTTC,once,TRBD2,TRBJ2-6,TRBV7-2
CASSLQGSRADTQYF,TGTGCCAGCAGCTTGCAGGGATCCAGGGCGGATACGCAGTATTTT,.,.,TRBJ2-3,TRBV7-9
CATSPRPGRHTEAFF,TGTGCCACCAGCCCGAGGCCGGGGCGGCACACTGAAGCTTTCTTT,.,.,TRBJ1-1,TRBV15
CASSVSSGGGLGGGTQYF,TGTGCCAGCAGCGTTTCGTCGGGGGGCGGCCTTGGGGGAGGAACGCAGTATTTT,.,.,TRBJ2-3,TRBV9
CASSVRDRGAIETQYF,TGTGCCAGCAGCGTCCGGGACAGGGGGGCAATAGAGACCCAGTACTTC,.,TRBD1,TRBJ2-5,TRBV14
CASSRHRAGYTDTQYF,TGCGCCAGCAGCCGCCACCGGGCAGGGTACACAGATACGCAGTATTTT,.,.,TRBJ2-3,TRBV4-3
CASSLVKSSGSETQYF,TGCGCCAGCAGCTTGGTAAAGTCTAGCGGGAGCGAGACCCAGTACTTC,.,TRBD2,TRBJ2-5,TRBV5-1
CASSFLDRETYEQYF,TGTGCCAGCAGTTTTTTGGACAGGGAGACCTACGAGCAGTACTTT,.,TRBD1,TRBJ2-7,TRBV28
CATHRGGRAENEQFF,TGTGCCACCCACCGGGGAGGGAGGGCTGAGAATGAGCAGTTCTTC,few,TRBD2,TRBJ2-1,TRBV15
CASSFDSYTEAFF,TGTGCCAGCAGCTTTGACAGTTACACTGAAGCTTTCTTT,once,.,TRBJ1-1,TRBV7-9
CASSQEYLTGELFF,TGCGCCAGCAGCCAAGAGTATCTAACCGGGGAGCTGTTTTTT,.,.,TRBJ2-2,TRBV4-1
CATSREKTDTQYF,TGTGCCACCAGCAGAGAAAAGACAGATACGCAGTATTTT,.,.,TRBJ2-3,TRBV15
CASIMTGGSRRGYTF,TGTGCCAGTATTATGACAGGAGGGTCGAGGAGGGGCTACACCTTC,.,.,TRBJ1-2,TRBV19
CASSLVFDTEAFF,TGTGCCAGCAGCTTAGTCTTTGACACTGAAGCTTTCTTT,.,.,TRBJ1-1,TRBV11-2
CASKTIYEQYF,TGTGCCAGTAAGACCATCTACGAGCAGTACTTC,.,.,TRBJ2-7,TRBV6-6
CALGGGTGELFF,TGTGCCCTTGGGGGAGGCACCGGGGAGCTGTTTTTT,.,.,TRBJ2-2,TRBV7-2
CASSYPSGNEQFF,TGTGCCAGCAGTTACCCTAGCGGGAATGAGCAGTTCTTC,.,TRBD2,TRBJ2-1,TRBV6-5
CASSQALDSPYEQYF,TGCGCCAGCAGCCAAGCCCTTGACAGCCCCTACGAGCAGTACTTC,.,.,TRBJ2-7,TRBV4-3
CASRGHVYEQYF,TGTGCCAGCAGGGGTCATGTCTACGAGCAGTACTTC,.,.,TRBJ2-7,TRBV25-1
CASSDFAGDHNEKLFF,TGTGCCAGCAGCGATTTTGCGGGGGACCATAATGAAAAACTGTTTTTT,once,.,TRBJ1-4,TRBV7-9
CASSGGPLYEQYF,TGTGCCAGCTCAGGGGGCCCACTCTACGAGCAGTACTTC,few,.,TRBJ2-7,TRBV18
CASSEAGGHNEQFF,TGTGCCAGCAGTGAAGCGGGGGGACACAATGAGCAGTTCTTC,.,.,TRBJ2-1,TRBV6-1
CASSLYGTGELFF,TGTGCCAGCAGTTTGTACGGCACCGGGGAGCTGTTTTTT,.,.,TRBJ2-2,TRBV28
CASSVGKGLQPQHF,TGTGCCAGCAGCGTAGGCAAGGGCCTTCAGCCCCAGCATTTT,.,.,TRBJ1-5,TRBV9
CASSTLQGFDTGELFF,TGCGCCAGCAGCACTCTGCAGGGTTTTGACACCGGGGAGCTGTTTTTT,.,.,TRBJ2-2,TRBV4-3
CASSLRAGQSYYEQYF,TGTGCCAGCAGCCTCAGGGCGGGACAGTCGTACTACGAGCAGTACTTC,.,.,TRBJ2-7,TRBV13
CASSGDLGNTGELFF,TGCGCCAGCAGCGGAGACTTGGGTAACACCGGGGAGCTGTTTTTT,.,.,TRBJ2-2,TRBV5-1
CASSGGPLYERYF,TGTGCCAGCTCAGGGGGCCCACTCTACGAGCGGTACTTC,.,.,TRBJ2-7,TRBV18
CSVEWALNTEAFF,TGCAGCGTCGAATGGGCCCTGAACACTGAAGCTTTCTTT,.,.,TRBJ1-1,TRBV29-1
CASSLSGESYYGYTF,TGTGCCAGCAGCCTCTCAGGGGAATCGTACTATGGCTACACCTTC,.,.,TRBJ1-2,TRBV7-9
CASSLQGANYEQYF,TGTGCCAGCAGTTTACAAGGGGCCAACTACGAGCAGTACTTC,once,.,TRBJ2-7,TRBV27
CASELHAQETQYF,TGTGCCAGCGAGCTACATGCACAAGAGACCCAGTACTTC,.,.,TRBJ2-5,TRBV7-2
CASSFYAAREAFF,TGTGCCAGCAGTTTTTACGCCGCTCGGGAAGCTTTCTTT,.,.,TRBJ1-1,TRBV27
CASSSRQGLGGYTF,TGTGCCAGCAGCTCCCGACAGGGACTCGGGGGCTACACCTTC,.,TRBD1,TRBJ1-2,TRBV7-9
CASSLAQNNSPLHF,TGTGCCAGCAGCTTAGCACAGAATAATTCACCCCTCCACTTT,.,.,TRBJ1-6,TRBV11-2
CASSGRQGGTEAFF,TGTGCCAGCAGTGGGAGACAGGGGGGCACTGAAGCTTTCTTT,.,TRBD1,TRBJ1-1,TRBV2
CASRNIETGELFF,TGTGCCAGCAGAAATATTGAGACCGGGGAGCTGTTTTTT,.,.,TRBJ2-2,TRBV11-2
CSVDVGQGGYTF,TGCAGCGTTGATGTCGGACAGGGTGGCTACACCTTC,.,TRBD1,TRBJ1-2,TRBV29-1
CASSLSLTLGNNEQFF,TGTGCCAGCAGCTTATCACTAACTCTCGGCAACAATGAGCAGTTCTTC,.,.,TRBJ2-1,TRBV11-2
CASSGDNTGELFF,TGTGCCAGCAGTGGGGACAACACCGGGGAGCTGTTTTTT,.,.,TRBJ2-2,TRBV6-4
CASNPGGGTDTQYF,TGTGCCAGTAATCCCGGGGGCGGCACAGATACGCAGTATTTT,.,.,TRBJ2-3,TRBV19
CANSMLGSYELNYGYTF,TGTGCCAATAGTATGTTAGGCAGCTACGAACTCAACTATGGCTACACCTTC,once,.,TRBJ1-2,TRBV19
CASSSSKNIQYF,TGTGCCAGCAGTTCCTCCAAAAACATTCAGTACTTC,.,.,TRBJ2-4,TRBV6-6
CSVDQGAGGYTF,TGCAGCGTCGATCAGGGGGCCGGGGGCTACACCTTC,.,TRBD1,TRBJ1-2,TRBV29-1